The next 2 T cell receptor beta chains were all read from a single sample in a study of radiation and T cells in renal cell carcinoma. Method: immunoSEQ multiplex PCR; TCRdb's copy keeps in-frame clones and lacks some. The sample yields some 95,000 clones, roughly 90% seen once. Time point specified: baseline pretreatment blood. Treatment: 15 Gy SBRT to primary tumor, nephrectomy 4 weeks later. Material: blood, obtained from a patient whose treatment included radiotherapy and nephrectomy. These receptors all stem from a man aged 50 to 59 with renal cell carcinoma.

V is TRBV5-1 and J is TRBJ1-1, with D unclear. Germline-derived CDR1 and CDR2 are SGHRS and YFSETQ. V was clipped by 4 bases and J by 2 bases, with 12 bases between them. This CDR3 spans 14 amino acids. Written as DNA, the CDR3 is TGCGCCAGCAGCCCCCAGACGGCAAACACTGAAGCTTTCTTT. Amino acid sequence: CASSPQTANTEAFF.

The V gene is TRBV10-2, the J gene TRBJ1-5, with D possibly TRBD1 on 6 matching bases. Trimming took off 5 bases at V and 6 bases at J, with 11 bases between the two ends. CDR1 WSHSY and CDR2 SAAADI come from the germline V gene. The CDR3 contains 13 residues. The CDR3: CASSRQEAQPQHF. The CDR3 nucleotides read TGCGCCAGCAGTAGACAGGAGGCTCAGCCCCAGCATTTT.